One sample yielded the 10 T cell receptor beta chains listed below, sequenced in a study of CD8 T cells in ankylosing spondylitis. From the 5' RACE reads, TCRdb called clonotypes with MiXCR, one entry per CDR3 protein. The table has 30,000 to 35,000 distinct CDR3 sequences, around 30% seen once. Source material: synovial fluid, either unsorted or a sorted T cell fraction (not recorded which). These receptors were collected from a male donor with ankylosing spondylitis.

The table lists this clonotype with many counts. V usage is TRBV6-5 and J usage is TRBJ2-1, with D tentatively TRBD1 or TRBD2 (6 bases each). The germline V gene encodes CDR1 MNHEY and CDR2 SVGAGI. Deletions cut 2 bases from V and 6 bases from J, with 11 bases between. This CDR3 is built from 14 residues. CDR3 DNA: TGTGCCAGCAGTTACCGGGGGCAAGCCAATGAGCAGTTCTTC. Protein: CASSYRGQANEQFF.

This clonotype has more than one count but fewer than ten. The genes are TRBV27 and TRBJ1-5, with D possibly matching TRBD1 (6 bases). Germline assignment: CDR1 MNHEY and CDR2 SMNVEV (reference sequence). Trimming cost V 0 bases and J 1 base, with 10 bases left between them. This CDR3 spans 16 amino acids. CDR3 protein: CASSLSGTLSNQPQHF. CDR3 DNA: TGTGCCAGCAGTTTATCAGGGACACTGAGCAATCAGCCCCAGCATTTT.

This clonotype came up a few times. The chain joins TRBV10-1 to TRBJ1-6; possibly TRBD1 for D (6 bases). Germline CDR1 reads WNHNN; CDR2 reads SYGVQD (reference sequence). The V end lost 3 bases, the J end lost 6 bases, and 9 bases lay between the germline ends. CDR3 length: 14 residues. The CDR3 sequence: CASSELRGNSPLHF. As DNA, the CDR3 is TGCGCCAGCAGTGAACTCAGGGGTAATTCACCCCTCCACTTT.

This clonotype appeared a few times. The chain uses TRBV5-6 and TRBJ1-2; the D gene is possibly TRBD1 (6 bases). The CDR3 loop spans 14 amino acids. Germline V gene lookup returns CDR1 SGHDT and CDR2 YYEEEE. The V and J ends lost 1 base and 8 bases respectively, with 15 bases between them. The DNA of the CDR3 is TGTGCCAGCAGCTTGCGATCAGGGGTAATCGGCTACACCTTC. It codes for CASSLRSGVIGYTF.

The CDR3 loop reads CSARPRPGQGAYEQYF. The DNA for the CDR3 is TGCAGTGCTAGACCCCGCCCGGGACAGGGGGCCTACGAGCAGTACTTC. V usage is TRBV20-1 and J usage is TRBJ2-7; 11 nucleotides line up with TRBD1. With V trimmed by 2 bases and J by 2 bases, 8 bases remained unmatched. The CDR3 totals 16 residues. Germline lookup yields CDR1 DFQATT and CDR2 SNEGSKA (reference sequence).

The CDR3 nucleotides are TGTGCCAGCAGCCAACTCTTTACTAGCGGGAACTACGAGCAGTACTTC. Its protein is CASSQLFTSGNYEQYF. The chain links TRBV4-2 to TRBJ2-7, with TRBD2 identical over 10 bases. V lost 2 bases to trimming and J lost 3 bases; unmatched junction nucleotides: 7. Per the germline V gene, CDR1 is LGHNA and CDR2 is YNFKEQ. The CDR3 contains 16 residues.

This clonotype appeared a single time. The chain recombines TRBV6-5 with TRBJ2-2; 9 bases align to TRBD2. CDR3 length equals 15 residues. Trimming at V came to 4 bases and at J to 6 bases, leaving 6 bases not matched to a gene. In germline, CDR1 is MNHEY, CDR2 SVGAGI. Here the CDR3 DNA reads TGTGCCAGCAGTTCCTTAGCGGGAGAGGCCGGGGAGCTGTTTTTT. It translates to CASSSLAGEAGELFF.

The chain combines TRBV7-9 with TRBJ2-3; TRBD1 matches at 11 bases. This CDR3 spans 16 amino acids. V was pared by 3 bases and J by 2 bases, with 4 bases of the junction left unmatched. The germline V gene has CDR1 SEHNR and CDR2 FQNEAQ (reference sequence). The CDR3 sequence is CASSLGQGEDTDTQYF. The DNA for the CDR3 is TGTGCCAGCAGCTTGGGACAGGGGGAAGACACAGATACGCAGTATTTT.

The rearrangement uses TRBV12-3 or TRBV12-4 and TRBJ1-4; possibly TRBD1 for D (5 bases). V lost 5 bases and J lost 4, with 11 bases in between. The CDR3 has 14 residues. The CDR3: CASSPPGGNEKLFF. CDR3 DNA sequence: TGTGCCAGCAGTCCCCCCGGGGGTAATGAAAAACTGTTTTTT.

CDR3 residues: CASSPRRGGDTGELFF. The CDR3 nucleotides read TGCGCCAGCAGCCCCAGGCGAGGGGGAGACACCGGGGAGCTGTTTTTT. This chain links TRBV4-1 with TRBJ2-2; weak D call: TRBD1 (6 bases). CDR3 size: 16 residues. Per germline, CDR1 MGHRA and CDR2 YSYEKL. V was cut by 4 bases and J by 3 bases, with 15 bases left in between.